This T cell receptor (beta chain) was found in a study of blood T cell repertoires in COVID-19. Study details: The samples span acute and convalescent COVID-19 from the United States, Italy and Spain. Sample material is recorded as cDNA or gDNA derived from T cells, B-cell-depleted T cells, or PBMCs.

As handled by the study authors: It was from reference gene primer amplification that nucleated cell counts were estimated. Produced via immunoSEQ multiplex PCR; TCRdb's table is partial and in-frame only. V, J and clone size were drawn from that table, and D and trimming were deduced from the DNA. Altogether 110,000 or so clones are present, around 89% being singletons, with the ten largest covering 4.6%. V shed 1 base and J shed 0 bases, with 6 bases lying between them. This CDR3 has 14 residues. CDR1 and CDR2 from the germline V gene are SGDLS and YYNGEE. V and J are TRBV9 and TRBJ2-3; tentatively, D is TRBD2 (6 bases). What was sequenced was peripheral blood. This clonotype originated in a woman aged 50 to 60 with acute or convalescent COVID-19. Here the CDR3 DNA reads TGTGCCAGCAGCGTACTAGCGAGCACAGATACGCAGTATTTT. Amino acid sequence: CASSVLASTDTQYF.